Included here is one T cell receptor beta chain sequence, with context. Its antigen is unknown. This sample is part of a study of cytomegalovirus exposure and HLA in healthy donors. The study, taken as a whole, reports: Analysis was carried out at a later point, and it linked a missense DCLRE1C variant to TCR beta V- and J-gene trimming.

A multiplex PCR was run with 60 Vbeta primers and 13 Jbeta primers. The table came from immunoSEQ multiplex PCR; TCRdb's copy has only in-frame clones and leaves some out. The sample yields more than 95,000 clones, 77% seen once. Source material: PBMCs. This TCR derives from a man aged 50-59 years in good health and CMV-seropositive.

The chain's CDR3 is CASSPSPLSGGSEAFF. The CDR3 DNA sequence: TGTGCCAGCTCACCGAGCCCGCTCTCCGGCGGTAGTGAAGCTTTCTTT. V gene TRBV18 combines with J gene TRBJ1-1; D is undetermined. The germline gives CDR1 KGHSH, CDR2 LQKENI. This CDR3 is 16 amino acids long. Trimming cost V 3 bases and J 7 bases, with 21 bases left between them.